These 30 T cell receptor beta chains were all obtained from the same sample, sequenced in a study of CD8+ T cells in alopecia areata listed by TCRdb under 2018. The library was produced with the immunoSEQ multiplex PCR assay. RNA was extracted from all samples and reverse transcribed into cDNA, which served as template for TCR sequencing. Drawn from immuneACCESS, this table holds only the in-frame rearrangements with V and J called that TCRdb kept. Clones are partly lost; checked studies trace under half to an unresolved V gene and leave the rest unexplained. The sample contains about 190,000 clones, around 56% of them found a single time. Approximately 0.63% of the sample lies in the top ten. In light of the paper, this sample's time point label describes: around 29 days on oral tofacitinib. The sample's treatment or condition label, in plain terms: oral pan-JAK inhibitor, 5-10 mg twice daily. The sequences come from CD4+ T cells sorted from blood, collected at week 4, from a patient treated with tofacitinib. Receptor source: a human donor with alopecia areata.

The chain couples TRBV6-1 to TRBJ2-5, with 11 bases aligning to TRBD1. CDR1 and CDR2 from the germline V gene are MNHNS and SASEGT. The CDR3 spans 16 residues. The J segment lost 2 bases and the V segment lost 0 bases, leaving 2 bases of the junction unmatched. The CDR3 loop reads CASSEAWDRGQETQYF. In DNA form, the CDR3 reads TGTGCCAGCAGTGAAGCTTGGGACAGGGGGCAAGAGACCCAGTACTTC.

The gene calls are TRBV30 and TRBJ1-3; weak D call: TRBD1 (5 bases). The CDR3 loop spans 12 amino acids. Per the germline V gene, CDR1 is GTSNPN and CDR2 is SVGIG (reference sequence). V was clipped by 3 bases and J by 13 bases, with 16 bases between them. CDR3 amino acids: CAWSDRMGEIYF. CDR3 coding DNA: TGTGCCTGGAGCGACCGGATGGGGGAAATATATTTT. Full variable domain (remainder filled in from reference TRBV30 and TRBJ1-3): SQTIHQWPATLVQPVGSPLSLECTVEGTSNPNLYWYRQAAGRGLQLLFYSVGIGQISSEVPQNLSASRPQDRQFILSSKKLLLSDSGFYLCAWSDRMGEIYFGEGSWLTVV.

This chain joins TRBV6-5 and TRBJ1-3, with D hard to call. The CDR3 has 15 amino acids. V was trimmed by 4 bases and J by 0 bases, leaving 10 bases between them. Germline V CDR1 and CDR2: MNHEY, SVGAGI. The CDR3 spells CASSSPGFSGNTIYF. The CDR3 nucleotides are TGTGCCAGCAGTTCTCCGGGCTTCTCTGGAAACACCATATATTTT.

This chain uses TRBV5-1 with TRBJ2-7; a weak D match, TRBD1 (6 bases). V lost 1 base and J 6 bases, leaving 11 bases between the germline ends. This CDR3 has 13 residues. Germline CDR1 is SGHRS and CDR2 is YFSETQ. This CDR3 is CASSLSGAGEQYF. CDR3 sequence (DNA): TGCGCCAGCAGCTTGTCAGGGGCAGGCGAGCAGTACTTC.

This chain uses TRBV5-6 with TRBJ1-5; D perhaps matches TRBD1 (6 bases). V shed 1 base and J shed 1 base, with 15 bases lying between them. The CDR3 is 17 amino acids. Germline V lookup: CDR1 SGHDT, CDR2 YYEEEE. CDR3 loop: CASSLRWGQSSNQPQHF. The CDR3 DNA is TGTGCCAGCAGCTTGCGTTGGGGGCAGTCCAGCAATCAGCCCCAGCATTTT.

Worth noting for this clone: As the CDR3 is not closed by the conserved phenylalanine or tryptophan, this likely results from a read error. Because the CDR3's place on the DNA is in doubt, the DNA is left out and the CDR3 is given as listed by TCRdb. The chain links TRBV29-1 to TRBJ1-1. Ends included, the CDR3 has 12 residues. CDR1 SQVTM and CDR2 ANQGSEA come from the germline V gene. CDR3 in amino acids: CSVVLGLGLGLL.

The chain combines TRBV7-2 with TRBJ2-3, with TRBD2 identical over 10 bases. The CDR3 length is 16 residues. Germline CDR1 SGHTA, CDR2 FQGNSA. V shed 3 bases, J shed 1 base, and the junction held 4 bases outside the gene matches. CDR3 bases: TGTGCCAGCAGCTTTGCAACTAGCGGGGGCACAGATACGCAGTATTTT. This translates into CASSFATSGGTDTQYF.

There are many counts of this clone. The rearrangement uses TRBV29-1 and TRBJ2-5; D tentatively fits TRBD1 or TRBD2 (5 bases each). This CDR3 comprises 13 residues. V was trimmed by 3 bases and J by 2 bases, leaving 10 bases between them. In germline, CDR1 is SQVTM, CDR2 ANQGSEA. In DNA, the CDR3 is TGCAGCGTTGATCGGGGACCACAAGAGACCCAGTACTTC. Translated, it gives CSVDRGPQETQYF. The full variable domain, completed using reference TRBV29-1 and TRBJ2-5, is SAVISQKPSRDICQRGTSLTIQCQVDSQVTMMFWYRQQPGQSLTLIATANQGSEATYESGFVIDKFPISRPNLTFSTLTVSNMSPEDSSIYLCSVDRGPQETQYFGPGTRLLVL.

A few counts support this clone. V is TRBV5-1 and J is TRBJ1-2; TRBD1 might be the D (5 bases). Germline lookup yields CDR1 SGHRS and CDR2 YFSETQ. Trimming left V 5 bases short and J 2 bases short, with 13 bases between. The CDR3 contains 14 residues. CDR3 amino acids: CASSGGGGNYGYTF. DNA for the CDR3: TGCGCCAGCAGTGGTGGGGGAGGAAACTATGGCTACACCTTC.

The CDR3, as DNA: TGTGCCAGCAGCCAATCAGACAGGGGTGGGACAGATACGCAGTATTTT. It specifies CASSQSDRGGTDTQYF. The V call is TRBV4-2, the J call TRBJ2-3; 8 positions match TRBD1. V dropped 2 bases and J dropped 3; count of bases not matched to a gene: 7. CDR1 LGHNA and CDR2 YNFKEQ come from the germline V gene. CDR3 length: 16 residues.

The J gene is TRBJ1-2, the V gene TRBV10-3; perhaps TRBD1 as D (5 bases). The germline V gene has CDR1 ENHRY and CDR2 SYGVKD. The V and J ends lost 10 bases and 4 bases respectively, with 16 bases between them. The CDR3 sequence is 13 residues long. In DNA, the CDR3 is TGTGCCACCGAACCGGGACCCTCCTATGGCTACACCTTC. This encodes CATEPGPSYGYTF.

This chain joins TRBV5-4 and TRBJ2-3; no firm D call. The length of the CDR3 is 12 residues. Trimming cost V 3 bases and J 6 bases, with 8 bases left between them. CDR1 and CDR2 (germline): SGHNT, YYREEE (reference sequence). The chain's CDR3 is CASSSPWDTQYF. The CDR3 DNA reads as TGTGCCAGCAGCTCCCCGTGGGATACGCAGTATTTT.

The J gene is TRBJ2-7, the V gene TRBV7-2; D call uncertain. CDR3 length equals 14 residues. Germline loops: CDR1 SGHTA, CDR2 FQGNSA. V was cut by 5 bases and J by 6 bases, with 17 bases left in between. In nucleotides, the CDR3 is TGTGCCAGCAGCCCTCTGGATTCTCCTGGCGAGCAGTACTTC. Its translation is CASSPLDSPGEQYF.

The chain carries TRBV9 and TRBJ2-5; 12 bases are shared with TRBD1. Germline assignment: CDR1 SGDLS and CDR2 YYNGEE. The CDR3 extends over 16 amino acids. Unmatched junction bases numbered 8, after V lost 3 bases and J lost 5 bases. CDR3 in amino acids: CASSARDRGLLETQYF. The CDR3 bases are TGTGCCAGCAGCGCCCGGGACAGGGGGCTTCTGGAGACCCAGTACTTC.

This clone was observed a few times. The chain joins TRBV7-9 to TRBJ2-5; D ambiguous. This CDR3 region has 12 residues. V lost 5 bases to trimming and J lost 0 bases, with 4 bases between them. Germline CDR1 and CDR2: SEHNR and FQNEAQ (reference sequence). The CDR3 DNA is TGTGCCAGCAGCCTCAACCAAGAGACCCAGTACTTC. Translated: CASSLNQETQYF.

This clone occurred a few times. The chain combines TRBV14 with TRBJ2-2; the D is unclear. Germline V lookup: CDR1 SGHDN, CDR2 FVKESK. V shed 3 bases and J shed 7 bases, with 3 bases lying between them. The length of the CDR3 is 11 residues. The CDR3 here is CASSHFGELFF. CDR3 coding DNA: TGTGCCAGCAGCCATTTCGGGGAGCTGTTTTTT. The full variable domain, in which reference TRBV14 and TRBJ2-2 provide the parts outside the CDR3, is EAGVTQFPSHSVIEKGQTVTLRCDPISGHDNLYWYRRVMGKEIKFLLHFVKESKQDESGMPNNRFLAERTGGTYSTLKVQPAELEDSGVYFCASSHFGELFFGEGSRLTVL.

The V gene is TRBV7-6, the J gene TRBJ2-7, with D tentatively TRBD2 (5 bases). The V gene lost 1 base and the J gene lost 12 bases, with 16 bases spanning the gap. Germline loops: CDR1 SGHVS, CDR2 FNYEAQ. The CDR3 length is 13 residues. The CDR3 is CASSLGPRGFLYF. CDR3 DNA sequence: TGTGCCAGCAGCTTAGGGCCCCGAGGGTTTCTGTACTTC.

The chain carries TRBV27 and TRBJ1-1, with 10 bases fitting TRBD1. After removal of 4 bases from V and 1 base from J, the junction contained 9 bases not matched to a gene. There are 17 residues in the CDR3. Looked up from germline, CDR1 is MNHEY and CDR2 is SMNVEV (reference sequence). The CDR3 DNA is TGTGCCAGCAGTTCCTGGACAGGGGGGTCCCAGAACACTGAAGCTTTCTTT. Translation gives CASSSWTGGSQNTEAFF.

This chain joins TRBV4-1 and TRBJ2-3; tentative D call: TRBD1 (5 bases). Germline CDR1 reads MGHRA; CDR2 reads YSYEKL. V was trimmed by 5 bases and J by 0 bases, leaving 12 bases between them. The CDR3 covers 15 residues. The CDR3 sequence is CASSIRQTSTDTQYF. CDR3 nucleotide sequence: TGCGCCAGCAGCATACGACAGACAAGCACAGATACGCAGTATTTT.

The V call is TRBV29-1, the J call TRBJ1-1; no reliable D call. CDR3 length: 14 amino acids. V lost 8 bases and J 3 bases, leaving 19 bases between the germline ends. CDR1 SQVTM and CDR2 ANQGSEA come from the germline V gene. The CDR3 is CSTRQGGWDTEAFF. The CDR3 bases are TGCAGCACCCGCCAAGGTGGGTGGGACACTGAAGCTTTCTTT.

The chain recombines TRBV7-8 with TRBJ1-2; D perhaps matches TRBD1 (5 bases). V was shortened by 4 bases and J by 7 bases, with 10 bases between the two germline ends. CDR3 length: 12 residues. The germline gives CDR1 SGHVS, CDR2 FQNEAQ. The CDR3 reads CASSSGPIGYTF. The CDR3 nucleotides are TGTGCCAGCAGCTCGGGACCGATTGGCTACACCTTC.

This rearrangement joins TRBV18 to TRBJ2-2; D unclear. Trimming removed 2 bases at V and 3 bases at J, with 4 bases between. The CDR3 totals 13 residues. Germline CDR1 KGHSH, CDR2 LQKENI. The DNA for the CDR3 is TGTGCCAGCTCACCAGCTGACACCGGGGAGCTGTTTTTT. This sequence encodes CASSPADTGELFF.

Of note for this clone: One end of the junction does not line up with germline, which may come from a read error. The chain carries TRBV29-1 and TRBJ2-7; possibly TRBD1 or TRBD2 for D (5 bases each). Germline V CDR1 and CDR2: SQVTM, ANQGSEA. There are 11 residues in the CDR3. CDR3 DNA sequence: TGCAGTGTTGGGGGCTCCTACGAGCAGTACTTC. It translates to CSVGGSYEQYF.

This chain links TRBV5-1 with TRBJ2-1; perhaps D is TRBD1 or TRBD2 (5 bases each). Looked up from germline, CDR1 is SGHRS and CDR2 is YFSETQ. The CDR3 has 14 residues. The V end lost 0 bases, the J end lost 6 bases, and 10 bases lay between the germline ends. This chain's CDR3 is CASSLDRGGNEQFF. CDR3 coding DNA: TGCGCCAGCAGCTTGGACCGGGGCGGCAATGAGCAGTTCTTC. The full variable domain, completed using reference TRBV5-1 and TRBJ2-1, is KAGVTQTPRYLIKTRGQQVTLSCSPISGHRSVSWYQQTPGQGLQFLFEYFSETQRNKGNFPGRFSGRQFSNSRSEMNVSTLELGDSALYLCASSLDRGGNEQFFGPGTRLTVL.

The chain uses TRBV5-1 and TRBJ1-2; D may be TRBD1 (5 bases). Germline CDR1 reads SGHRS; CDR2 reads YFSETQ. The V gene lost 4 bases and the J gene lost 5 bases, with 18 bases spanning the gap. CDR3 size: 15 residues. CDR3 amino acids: CASSEGLLLGYGYTF. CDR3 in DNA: TGCGCCAGCAGCGAGGGACTCCTGCTCGGTTATGGCTACACCTTC.

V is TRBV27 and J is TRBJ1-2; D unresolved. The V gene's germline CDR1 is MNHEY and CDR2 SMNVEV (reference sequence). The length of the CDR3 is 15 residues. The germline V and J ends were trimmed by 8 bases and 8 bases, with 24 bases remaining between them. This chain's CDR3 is CASGPTSAGLRGYTF. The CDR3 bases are TGTGCCAGCGGCCCGACTTCGGCAGGCCTTCGCGGCTACACCTTC.

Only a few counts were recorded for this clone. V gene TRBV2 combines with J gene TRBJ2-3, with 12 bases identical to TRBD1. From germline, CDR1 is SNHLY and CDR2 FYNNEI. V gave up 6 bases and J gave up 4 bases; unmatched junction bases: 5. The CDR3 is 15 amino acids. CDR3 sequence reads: CASSAGTGGADTQYF. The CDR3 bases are TGTGCCAGCAGCGCCGGGACAGGGGGCGCAGATACGCAGTATTTT.

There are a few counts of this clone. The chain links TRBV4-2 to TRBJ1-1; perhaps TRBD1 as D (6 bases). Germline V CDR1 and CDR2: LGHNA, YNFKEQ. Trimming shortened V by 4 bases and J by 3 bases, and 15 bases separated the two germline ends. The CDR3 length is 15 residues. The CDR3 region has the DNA TGTGCCAGCAGCCTAGGGGGGGGCCGAGACACTGAAGCTTTCTTT. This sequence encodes CASSLGGGRDTEAFF.

CDR3 DNA sequence: TGTGCCAGCAGCGAGGACAGACCCTCTGGGGCCAACGTCCTGACTTTC. Translating it yields CASSEDRPSGANVLTF. The chain carries TRBV7-9 and TRBJ2-6, with D perhaps TRBD1 (6 bases). Per the germline V gene, CDR1 is SEHNR and CDR2 is FQNEAQ (reference sequence). V was shortened by 5 bases and J by 0 bases, with 11 bases between the two germline ends. The CDR3 has 16 residues.

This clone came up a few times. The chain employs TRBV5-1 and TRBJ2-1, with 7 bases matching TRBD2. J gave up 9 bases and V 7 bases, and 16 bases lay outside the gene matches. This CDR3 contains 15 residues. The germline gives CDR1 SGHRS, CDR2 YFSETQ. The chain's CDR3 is CASSLGPGGEVEQFF. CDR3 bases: TGCGCCAGCTCCCTCGGGCCGGGGGGAGAGGTTGAGCAGTTCTTC.